This T cell receptor (beta chain) was sequenced in a study of OX40 agonist ivuxolimab in advanced cancers. Overall study: Dose-escalation cases comprised hepatocellular carcinoma, melanoma, renal cell or head and neck cancer. Study-level points and caveats: Among some nonresponders, normalized T-cell clonal expansion was also low.

The repertoire was sequenced with immunoSEQ multiplex PCR; TCRdb's copy has only in-frame clones and lacks some. The table has around 50,000 clones, approximately 89% seen once; the top ten hold 10% to 15%. To note about this clone: Antigen unknown.

The sample consisted of CD4+ or CD8+ T cells sorted from blood, taken in a trial of the OX40 agonist ivuxolimab. The TCR sequence derives from an adult with an advanced solid tumor such as melanoma, head and neck, liver or kidney cancer.

The DNA of the CDR3 is TGTGCCAGCAGTTACTCGAGAAGTGAGAATGAAAAACTGTTTTTT. Amino acid sequence: CASSYSRSENEKLFF. The gene calls are TRBV6-5 and TRBJ1-4; the D is unclear. The V and J ends lost 0 bases and 5 bases respectively, with 10 bases between them. CDR1 and CDR2 from the germline V gene are MNHEY and SVGAGI. The CDR3 contains 15 residues.